The 17 T cell receptor beta chains below all came from one sample that was sequenced in a study of beta chain features in type 1 diabetes. Sequencing targeted expressed TCRB transcripts, as all isolated RNA had been reverse transcribed. Only in-frame clones appear in the TCRdb table, and some are missing; sequencing was by immunoSEQ multiplex PCR. Of about 52,000 clones in the sample, over 40% were seen once. These receptors are not linked to any known antigen. General study findings and limits: Moderately but significantly shorter TCRB CDR3s were found in Type 1 diabetes patients in all four CD4+ subsets.

Sequencing used Tregs from blood. The receptor source for this set is a man under 40 with type 1 diabetes.

The V call is TRBV5-1, the J call TRBJ2-1; 9 bases fit TRBD2. Per the germline V gene, CDR1 is SGHRS and CDR2 is YFSETQ. CDR3 length equals 16 residues. V was pared by 0 bases and J by 1 base, with 2 bases of the junction left unmatched. DNA for the CDR3: TGCGCCAGCAGCTTGGACGCGGGAGGGTCCTACAATGAGCAGTTCTTC. This gives the protein CASSLDAGGSYNEQFF.

The V call is TRBV19, the J call TRBJ2-7; no reliable D call. This CDR3 region has 14 residues. Germline values: CDR1 LNHDA, CDR2 SQIVND (reference sequence). V lost 6 bases and J 6 bases, leaving 18 bases between the germline ends. CDR3 DNA sequence: TGTGCCAGTAGGTCAAGCTCCCTGTTCGGCGAGCAGTACTTC. Its translation: CASRSSSLFGEQYF.

This clone was picked up a small number of times. This rearrangement joins TRBV9 to TRBJ2-5; D is perhaps TRBD1 (5 bases). CDR3 length equals 16 residues. V lost 4 bases and J 1 base, leaving 17 bases between the germline ends. Germline-derived CDR1 and CDR2 are SGDLS and YYNGEE. The CDR3 nucleotides read TGTGCCAGCAGCACCCCCGAGACAGCCTTCCAAGAGACCCAGTACTTC. Its protein is CASSTPETAFQETQYF.

This chain joins TRBV4-2 and TRBJ2-1; D is possibly TRBD2 (6 bases). The CDR3 loop spans 16 amino acids. Per germline, CDR1 LGHNA and CDR2 YNFKEQ. V gave up 1 base and J gave up 9 bases, with 19 bases separating them. The CDR3 DNA follows: TGTGCCAGCAGCCAAGGGAATCGGGACTCCCACGGTGAGCAGTTCTTC. Protein product: CASSQGNRDSHGEQFF.

This clone was seen only a few times. The CDR3 loop reads CASRHPKTGDTGELFF. As DNA, the CDR3 is TGTGCCAGCCGACACCCTAAGACAGGGGACACCGGGGAGCTGTTTTTT. The V call is TRBV19, the J call TRBJ2-2; 8 bases align to TRBD1. J lost 3 bases, V lost 9 bases, and 12 bases had no gene match. The CDR3 spans 16 residues. The germline V gene has CDR1 LNHDA and CDR2 SQIVND (reference sequence). The complete variable domain, with remaining parts taken from reference TRBV19 and TRBJ2-2, reads DGGITQSPKYLFRKEGQNVTLSCEQNLNHDAMYWYRQDPGQGLRLIYYSQIVNDFQKGDIAEGYSVSREKKESFPLTVTSAQKNPTAFYLCASRHPKTGDTGELFFGEGSRLTVL.

The CDR3 sequence is CATRSKSGRTNTGELFF. CDR3 coding DNA: TGTGCCACCCGATCGAAGAGTGGCAGGACGAACACCGGGGAGCTGTTTTTT. This chain links TRBV28 with TRBJ2-2; D is ambiguous. Germline V CDR1 and CDR2: MDHEN, SYDVKM. CDR3 length equals 17 residues. The V end lost 10 bases, the J end lost 0 bases, and 21 bases lay between the germline ends.

The chain recombines TRBV28 with TRBJ2-4; D perhaps matches TRBD1 (6 bases). This CDR3 has 14 residues. The V and J ends lost 3 bases and 7 bases respectively, with 13 bases between them. Per the germline V gene, CDR1 is MDHEN and CDR2 is SYDVKM. DNA for the CDR3: TGTGCCAGCAGTTTGTCCGGACAGTGGAACATTCAGTACTTC. Encoded protein: CASSLSGQWNIQYF. The whole variable domain, filled in from reference TRBV28 and TRBJ2-4, reads DVKVTQSSRYLVKRTGEKVFLECVQDMDHENMFWYRQDPGLGLRLIYFSYDVKMKEKGDIPEGYSVSREKKERFSLILESASTNQTSMYLCASSLSGQWNIQYFGAGTRLSVL.

V is TRBV2 and J is TRBJ2-5, with TRBD1 as a possible D gene (6 bases). From germline, CDR1 is SNHLY and CDR2 FYNNEI. This CDR3 spans 15 amino acids. Trimming removed 2 bases at V and 4 bases at J, with 14 bases between. CDR3: CASSELRGGSETQYF. Here the CDR3 DNA reads TGTGCCAGCAGTGAACTCAGGGGTGGATCAGAGACCCAGTACTTC.

In this sample, this clone turned up a few times. V is TRBV5-1 and J is TRBJ1-1; D remains ambiguous. The length of the CDR3 is 13 residues. Germline CDR1 is SGHRS and CDR2 is YFSETQ. The V and J ends lost 2 bases and 1 base respectively, with 6 bases between them. CDR3 nucleotide sequence: TGCGCCAGCAGCTTCCGGGAGAACACTGAAGCTTTCTTT. It translates to CASSFRENTEAFF.

Only a few counts were recorded for this clone. The chain combines TRBV30 with TRBJ1-1; D is unresolved. The CDR3 extends over 13 amino acids. Germline V gene sequence: CDR1 GTSNPN, CDR2 SVGIG (reference sequence). Between the trimmed V and J ends, which lost 3 bases and 0 bases, there was a span of 8 bases. CDR3 in amino acids: CAWSRSLNTEAFF. The CDR3 DNA reads as TGTGCCTGGAGCCGGAGCCTGAACACTGAAGCTTTCTTT.

This clone turned up a few times. This sequence joins TRBV7-3 and TRBJ2-2, with 12 bases identical to TRBD2. The V gene's germline CDR1 is SGHTA and CDR2 FQGTGA. The CDR3 is 19 amino acids. Germline trimming cut 4 bases from V and 4 bases from J; bases unmatched to any gene: 13. CDR3 nucleotide sequence: TGTGCCAGCAGCTCCGCGGGACTAGCGGGCCGGGGAGGCACCGGGGAGCTGTTTTTT. Translated: CASSSAGLAGRGGTGELFF.

The V gene is TRBV5-1, the J gene TRBJ2-4; 7 bases agree with TRBD1. The V gene end was trimmed by 5 bases and the J gene end by 3 bases; junction bases not matched to a gene: 11. This CDR3 is built from 16 residues. Germline V gives CDR1 SGHRS, CDR2 YFSETQ. The CDR3 nucleotides read TGCGCCAGCAGACCCCGGACAGGCCACTACAAAAACATTCAGTACTTC. Translating it yields CASRPRTGHYKNIQYF.

The chain couples TRBV5-1 to TRBJ1-5; D is perhaps TRBD1 (5 bases). This CDR3 is built from 16 residues. Germline CDR1 is SGHRS and CDR2 is YFSETQ. V was shortened by 0 bases and J by 0 bases, with 10 bases between the two germline ends. As DNA, the CDR3 is TGCGCCAGCAGCTTGGAGGGGCCTTATAGCAATCAGCCCCAGCATTTT. It encodes CASSLEGPYSNQPQHF.

This chain uses TRBV18 with TRBJ1-6; TRBD1 agrees at 7 bases. The CDR3 loop spans 14 amino acids. The germline CDR1 and CDR2 sequences are KGHSH and LQKENI. The V gene end was trimmed by 3 bases and the J gene end by 11 bases; junction bases not matched to a gene: 7. The CDR3 is CASSPGRGVAPLHF. The CDR3 DNA follows: TGTGCCAGCTCACCCGGCAGGGGGGTCGCACCCCTCCACTTT.

This clone showed up just a few times. The rearrangement links TRBV7-2 to TRBJ2-2; D is unclear. The CDR3 extends over 14 amino acids. The germline CDR1 and CDR2 sequences are SGHTA and FQGNSA. With 3 bases removed from V and 2 bases from J, the gap between germline ends came to 7 bases. The CDR3 sequence: CASSLKLNTGELFF. The CDR3 DNA reads as TGTGCCAGCAGCTTGAAACTTAACACCGGGGAGCTGTTTTTT.

This clone was detected only a few times. V is TRBV5-1 and J is TRBJ1-2; 8 bases are shared with TRBD1. The CDR3 runs to 15 residues. V lost 3 bases, J lost 3 bases, and 7 bases stayed unmatched. Per the germline V gene, CDR1 is SGHRS and CDR2 is YFSETQ. CDR3 nucleotides: TGCGCCAGCAGCTCGCTGACAGGGGAAGACTATGGCTACACCTTC. It specifies CASSSLTGEDYGYTF.

This chain links TRBV28 with TRBJ2-3; D gene ambiguous. Germline CDR1 and CDR2: MDHEN and SYDVKM. The CDR3 totals 15 residues. V lost 4 bases and J 0 bases, leaving 11 bases between the germline ends. CDR3 sequence (DNA): TGTGCCAGCAGTTCCGTCGCGCCTAGCACAGATACGCAGTATTTT. It specifies CASSSVAPSTDTQYF.